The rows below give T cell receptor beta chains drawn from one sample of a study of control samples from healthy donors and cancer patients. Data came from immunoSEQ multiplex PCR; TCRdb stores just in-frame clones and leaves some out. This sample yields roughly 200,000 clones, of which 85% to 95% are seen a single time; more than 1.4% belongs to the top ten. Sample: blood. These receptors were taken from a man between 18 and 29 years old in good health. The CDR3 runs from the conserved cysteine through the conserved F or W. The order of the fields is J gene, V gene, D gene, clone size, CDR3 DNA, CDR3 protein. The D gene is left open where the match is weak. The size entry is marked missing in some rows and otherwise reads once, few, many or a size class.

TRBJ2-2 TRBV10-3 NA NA TGTGCCATCAGTGAAGCGTCCGGAGGCGGGGAGCTGTTTTTT CAISEASGGGELFF
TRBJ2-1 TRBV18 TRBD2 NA TGTGCCAGCTCACCCCAAGCGGGGGGGCGCAATGAGCAGTTCTTC CASSPQAGGRNEQFF
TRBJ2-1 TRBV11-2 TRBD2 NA TGTGCCAGCAGCTTAGCCGGGACTAGCTATGAGCAGTTCTTC CASSLAGTSYEQFF
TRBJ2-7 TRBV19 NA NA TGTGCCAGTATGGCCGACTCCTACGAGCAGTACTTC CASMADSYEQYF
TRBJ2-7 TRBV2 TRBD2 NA TGTGCCAGCACGGTAGCTAGCGGGACCTACGAGCAGTACTTC CASTVASGTYEQYF
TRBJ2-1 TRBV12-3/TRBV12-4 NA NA TGTGCCAGCAGTTTGTATGGGGATGAGCAGTTCTTC CASSLYGDEQFF
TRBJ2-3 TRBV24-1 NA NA TGTGCCACCAGTGATTTTAGTCGAAGCACAGATACGCAGTATTTT CATSDFSRSTDTQYF
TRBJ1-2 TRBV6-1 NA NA TGTGTCAGCAGTGAACGATCCAGTTATAGCTATGGCTACACCTTC CVSSERSSYSYGYTF
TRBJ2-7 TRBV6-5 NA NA TGTGCCAGCAGTCAGGGGGGAAGCTCCTACGAGCAGTACTTC CASSQGGSSYEQYF
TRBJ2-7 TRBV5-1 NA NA TGCGCCAGCAGCTTGGTGTACACGGGAAGCTACGAGCAGTACTTC CASSLVYTGSYEQYF
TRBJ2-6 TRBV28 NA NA TGTGCCAGCAGTTCCTGGACAACTGGGGCCAACGTCCTGACTTTC CASSSWTTGANVLTF
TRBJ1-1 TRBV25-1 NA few TGTGCCAGCAGTAGTGGGACTGAAGCTTTCTTT CASSSGTEAFF
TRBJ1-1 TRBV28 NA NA TGTGCCAGCAGTTTATGGACGTTGAGAGGCGCTGAAGCTTTCTTT CASSLWTLRGAEAFF
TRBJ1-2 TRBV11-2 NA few TGTGCCAGCAGCCTTGACCCCGGACGGGGCTATGGCTACACCTTC CASSLDPGRGYGYTF
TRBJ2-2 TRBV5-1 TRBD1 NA TGCGCCAGCAGCTTGGTCAGGGGGAGCACCGGGGAGCTGTTTTTT CASSLVRGSTGELFF
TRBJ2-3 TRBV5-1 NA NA TGCGCCAGCAGCTTGGCAGGGTCAGATACGCAGTATTTT CASSLAGSDTQYF
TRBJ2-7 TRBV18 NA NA TGTGCCAGCTCGAACCAGTTGGGCAGAAACTACGAGCAGTACTTC CASSNQLGRNYEQYF
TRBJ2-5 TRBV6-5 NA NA TGTGCCAGCATCGAAGTCCCTGGGGAGACCCAGTACTTC CASIEVPGETQYF
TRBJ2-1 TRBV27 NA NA TGTGCCAGCCAAGGGAGCGCCCTTGAGCAGTTCTTC CASQGSALEQFF
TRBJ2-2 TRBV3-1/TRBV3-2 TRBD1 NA TGTGCCAGCAGCTTTGGACAGGGGGCCGGGGAGCTGTTTTTT CASSFGQGAGELFF
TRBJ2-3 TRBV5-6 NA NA TGTGCCAGCAGCTCGCTCGGAGGAGGGAAGGATACGCAGTATTTT CASSSLGGGKDTQYF
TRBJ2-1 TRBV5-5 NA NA TGTGCCATCTCGCAGCGGGTGAACGCCTACAATGAGCAGTTCTTC CAISQRVNAYNEQFF
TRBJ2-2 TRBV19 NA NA TGTGCCAGTAAAAGAGACGTCGCGAACACCGGGGAGCTGTTTTTT CASKRDVANTGELFF
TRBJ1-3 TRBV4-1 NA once TGCGCCAGCAGCCAAGTTAGGGGAGAGTTCTCTGGAAACACCATATATTTT CASSQVRGEFSGNTIYF
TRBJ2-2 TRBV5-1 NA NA TGCGCCAGCAGCTACGGGGGCCCGGGGGAGCTGTTTTTT CASSYGGPGELFF
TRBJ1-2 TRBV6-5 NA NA TGTGCCAGCAGTTACGGCGGCAGGGAAAAGTACTATGGCTACACCTTC CASSYGGREKYYGYTF
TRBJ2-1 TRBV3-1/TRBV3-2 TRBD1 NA TGTGCCAGCAGCCAACGGGACAGGGCAGGTGAGCAGTTCTTC CASSQRDRAGEQFF
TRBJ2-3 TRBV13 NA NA TGTGCCAGCAGCTTAACAGGGTGGGGAGATACGCAGTATTTT CASSLTGWGDTQYF
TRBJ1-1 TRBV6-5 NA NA TGTGCCAGCAGTCATTACACTGAAGCTTTCTTT CASSHYTEAFF
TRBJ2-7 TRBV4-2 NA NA TGTGCCAGCAGCCCCCGAGACAGGCCCTCCTACGAGCAGTACTTC CASSPRDRPSYEQYF
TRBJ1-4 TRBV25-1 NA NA TGTGCCAGCAGAAGGGGGGCTAATGAAAAACTGTTTTTT CASRRGANEKLFF
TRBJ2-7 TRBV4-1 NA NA TGCGCCAGCAGCCGCGGGGGCCTCTCCTACGAGCAGTACTTC CASSRGGLSYEQYF
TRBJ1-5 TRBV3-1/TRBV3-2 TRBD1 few TGTGCCAGCAGCCAAGATAGACAGGGCTTCCAGCCCCAGCATTTT CASSQDRQGFQPQHF
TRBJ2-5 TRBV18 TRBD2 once TGTGCCAGCTCATCAAATACCGGGACTAGCAAAGAGACCCAGTACTTC CASSSNTGTSKETQYF
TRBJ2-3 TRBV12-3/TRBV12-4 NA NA TGTGCCAGCACCCTCGCGGCTCCCTATACGCAGTATTTT CASTLAAPYTQYF
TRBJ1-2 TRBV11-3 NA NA TGTGCCAGCAGCTTGGGTGGGGACTATGGCTACACCTTC CASSLGGDYGYTF
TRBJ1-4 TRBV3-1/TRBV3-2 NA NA TGTGCCAGCAGCCAAGTTGTAGGGGTTAAACTGTTTTTT CASSQVVGVKLFF
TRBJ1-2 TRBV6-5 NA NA TGTGCCAGCCGGGACTTAAACTATGGCTACACCTTC CASRDLNYGYTF
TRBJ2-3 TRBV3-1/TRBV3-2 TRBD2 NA TGTGCCAGCAGCCAAGATGTACTTAGCGGGGGGCAATATTTT CASSQDVLSGGQYF
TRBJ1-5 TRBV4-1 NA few TGCGCCAGCAGCCCATCGACGCAAGGGGCTTATAGCAATCAGCCCCAGCATTTT CASSPSTQGAYSNQPQHF
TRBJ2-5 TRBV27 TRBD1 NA TGTGCCAGCAGTCCAAGGACAGGGGGAGAGACCCAGTACTTC CASSPRTGGETQYF
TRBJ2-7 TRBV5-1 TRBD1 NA TGCGCCAGCAGCTTCTCAACGACAGGGGGCGCGGGCGAGCAGTACTTC CASSFSTTGGAGEQYF
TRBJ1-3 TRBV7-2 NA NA TGTGCCAGCAGCGCGGAGGTCCGGGGAACCATATATTTT CASSAEVRGTIYF
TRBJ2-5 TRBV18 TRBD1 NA TGTGCCAGCTCACCGGGACAGGGGCGCGAGACCCAGTACTTC CASSPGQGRETQYF
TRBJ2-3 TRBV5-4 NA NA TGTGCCAGCAGCTTGGGAGAGGGCGCCGGCACAGATACGCAGTATTTT CASSLGEGAGTDTQYF
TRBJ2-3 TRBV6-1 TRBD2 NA TGTGCCAGCAGTGAAGCCGGGGGGGGCCGCACAGATACGCAGTATTTT CASSEAGGGRTDTQYF